This T cell receptor (beta chain) was identified during a study of regulatory T cells in long-lasting Graves disease (dated by TCRdb to about 2021). Regarding the complete study: In the newly diagnosed Graves' disease group, patients had been taking antithyroid drugs for less than 3 months. Peripheral blood TCR sequencing and RNA sequencing compared persistent Graves' disease patients with newly diagnosed Graves' disease patients. The study was registered as a clinical trial and conducted in China. A total of 35 or so samples underwent TCR sequencing: about 13 from persistent and roughly 20 from newly diagnosed Graves' disease patients. Study-wide conclusions, independent of this receptor: The study examined only peripheral blood because the primary lesion, thyroid tissue, could not be accessed. Persistent disease showed preferential use of TRBV28, TRBJ1-2 and TRBJ2-5, whereas newly diagnosed disease favored TRBV20-1 and TRBJ2-1. Lower TCR Shannon entropy and fewer highly expanded clones were observed in persistent Graves' disease patients than in newly diagnosed patients, which suggested clonal expansion. As a limitation, the authors acknowledged that the small sample size may reduce accuracy. Sequencing and analysis were restricted to the TCR beta chain. Persistent patients shared more public clonotypes among themselves (around 3,000) than newly diagnosed patients did (nearly 1,000).

There are 14 amino acids in the CDR3, from cysteine to phenylalanine inclusive. The CDR3 DNA has 42 bases and is translated from base 1. Trimming accounts for 3 bases at V and 6 bases at J, while the number of junction bases matched to no gene is 7. CDR1 and CDR2 (MGHRA, YSYEKL) derive from the germline V gene. The library was generated by multiplex PCR. The sequencer listed for this sample is Illumina HiSeq 4000. iRepertoire HTBI primers and Arm-PCR amplification of CDR3 regions were used to construct TCR beta libraries. Before sequencing, the PCR products went through gel purification. The original methods were these. A total of 60 to 80 TRBV and some 15 TRBJ segments were identified across samples and were used for gene usage analysis of CDR3 amino acid clonotypes. Filtered high-quality paired reads were merged into contigs using COPE and FqMerger. BLAST was used to align contigs to the IMGT TRBV, TRBD and TRBJ reference genes, and CDR3 was defined following IMGT. Clonotypes above 0.1% frequency were classified as highly expanded clones. Repertoire diversity was measured by Shannon entropy, and V-J evenness by the Gini coefficient. Public clonotypes were defined as clonotypes shared by more than one individual. TCRdb trimmed the raw reads at Q25, called clones with MiXCR and kept productive beta chains. Rows merge per CDR3 protein into single entries with the most common DNA and genes. These V and J calls originate from TCRdb's pipeline instead of the authors' own analysis. The sample data list approximately 400,000 distinct CDR3 sequences, and about 16% of these were observed just once. The ten largest account for about a fifth of the sample.

Sample time point, as interpreted from the label and publication: newly diagnosed GD, antithyroid drugs for less than 3 months. RNA was extracted from PBMCs in TRIzol for both TCR sequencing and RNA sequencing. Graves' disease was diagnosed according to American Thyroid Association guidelines. Patients for the study were recruited at an endocrinology department in Xi'an, China. From each patient, about 8.9 milliliters of peripheral blood was collected into an EDTA anticoagulant tube. Ficoll Paque Plus density gradient separation was used to isolate PBMCs, and no additional T cell sorting was done. An Agilent 2100 Bioanalyzer and agarose gel were used to assess RNA quality, and a NanoDrop 2000 was used to measure RNA concentration. This clonotype was observed many times. The antigen it binds to is not known. No much larger clone is present one base from it, and per-base qualities are unavailable.

The V and J segments used are TRBV4-1 and TRBJ1-2; 7 nucleotides in the junction match TRBD1. This receptor was taken from a female donor with Graves disease. Sequencing was performed on peripheral blood mononuclear cells (PBMCs), taken at new diagnosis, from a patient treated with antithyroid drugs. The CDR3 region has the sequence CASSHIQGFDGYTF. The nucleotide sequence is TGCGCCAGCAGCCACATACAGGGGTTCGATGGCTACACCTTC.